The next 30 T cell receptor beta chains were all read from a single sample in a study of blood T cell repertoires in COVID-19. Here immunoSEQ multiplex PCR was the method, and the copy in TCRdb shows in-frame clones only, minus some. The data show approximately 340,000 clones, around four fifths seen once. Sequenced: peripheral blood. The receptor set was obtained from a young man with active or convalescent COVID-19.

The rearrangement links TRBV6-6 to TRBJ2-1; TRBD2 aligns across 11 bases. The CDR3 runs 15 residues. V trimming: 8 bases; J trimming: 9 bases; junction bases outside the gene matches: 12. Germline values: CDR1 MNHNY, CDR2 SVGAGI (reference sequence). CDR3 coding DNA: TGTGCCAGCGAGGCTAGCGGGGGGCGTATGCGTGAGCAGTTCTTC. As protein: CASEASGGRMREQFF.

The chain couples TRBV3-1 (or the pseudogene TRBV3-2) to TRBJ2-3; possibly TRBD1 for D (6 bases). Per the germline V gene, CDR1 is LGHDT and CDR2 is YNNKEL (reference sequence). The CDR3 extends over 14 amino acids. V shed 5 bases and J shed 4 bases, with 13 bases lying between them. CDR3 amino acids: CASSSPQGPDTQYF. CDR3 coding DNA: TGTGCCAGCAGCTCCCCACAGGGTCCAGATACGCAGTATTTT.

V gene TRBV5-1 combines with J gene TRBJ2-3, with 7 bases identical to TRBD2. V was pared by 0 bases and J by 6 bases, with 4 bases of the junction left unmatched. The CDR3 is made up of 14 amino acids. Germline V gene lookup returns CDR1 SGHRS and CDR2 YFSETQ. The CDR3 bases are TGCGCCAGCAGCTTGGCTGGGGAGGGGGATACGCAGTATTTT. Translating gives CASSLAGEGDTQYF.

This clone was observed once. The chain recombines TRBV20-1 with TRBJ1-5; no definite D call. This CDR3 has 11 amino acids. The V and J ends lost 5 bases and 7 bases respectively, with 9 bases between them. Germline lookup yields CDR1 DFQATT and CDR2 SNEGSKA (reference sequence). CDR3 in DNA: TGCAGTGCTGGCGGTGGCCAGCCCCAGCATTTT. It translates to CSAGGGQPQHF.

The chain has TRBV9 and TRBJ2-2; D not certain. Germline V gene sequence: CDR1 SGDLS, CDR2 YYNGEE. The CDR3 spans 14 residues. V was trimmed by 4 bases and J by 1 base, leaving 8 bases between them. The CDR3 DNA is TGTGCCAGCAGCCGGGTGGGGAACACCGGGGAGCTGTTTTTT. It yields the protein CASSRVGNTGELFF.

This chain links TRBV28 with TRBJ2-3; TRBD2 matches at 9 bases. In germline, CDR1 is MDHEN, CDR2 SYDVKM. V lost 8 bases to trimming and J lost 2 bases; unmatched junction nucleotides: 5. This CDR3 comprises 14 residues. In DNA, the CDR3 is TGTGCCAGCGGGGCGGGAGGGGCCACAGATACGCAGTATTTT. It codes for CASGAGGATDTQYF.

This clone was found once. The chain combines TRBV28 with TRBJ2-4; 7 bases map to TRBD1. CDR1 and CDR2 (germline): MDHEN, SYDVKM. V trimming: 3 bases; J trimming: 0 bases; junction bases outside the gene matches: 5. This CDR3 has 16 residues. The CDR3 loop is CASSFGQEIAKNIQYF. As DNA, the CDR3 is TGTGCCAGCAGTTTCGGACAGGAGATAGCCAAAAACATTCAGTACTTC.

The rearrangement uses TRBV28 and TRBJ2-7; 7 bases agree with TRBD1. Germline V gene lookup returns CDR1 MDHEN and CDR2 SYDVKM. The CDR3 has 16 residues. Germline trimming cut 3 bases from V and 6 bases from J; bases unmatched to any gene: 14. Written as DNA, the CDR3 is TGTGCCAGCAGTTTCTCAAAGGGGACAGCTATTACCGAGCAGTACTTC. Protein product: CASSFSKGTAITEQYF.

The rearrangement uses TRBV29-1 and TRBJ1-1; 7 nucleotides agree with TRBD1. The CDR3 consists of 12 residues. The germline V gene has CDR1 SQVTM and CDR2 ANQGSEA. V trimming: 7 bases; J trimming: 5 bases; junction bases outside the gene matches: 7. Written as DNA, the CDR3 is TGCAGCGGGAACAGGGGAAGGACTGAAGCTTTCTTT. Its protein product is CSGNRGRTEAFF.

This clone was counted between two and nine times. This chain joins TRBV20-1 and TRBJ1-2; D gene uncertain. Between the trimmed V and J ends, which lost 3 bases and 3 bases, there was a span of 11 bases. Germline CDR1 and CDR2: DFQATT and SNEGSKA (reference sequence). The CDR3 consists of 13 residues. CDR3 sequence: CSASNTGDYGYTF. Here the CDR3 DNA reads TGCAGTGCTAGTAACACCGGGGACTATGGCTACACCTTC.

Only one count was recorded for this clone. This CDR3 is CASRGGAQYNSPLHF. The CDR3 region has the DNA TGTGCCAGCAGGGGGGGGGCCCAGTATAATTCACCCCTCCACTTT. The rearrangement links TRBV6-5 to TRBJ1-6; TRBD1 is a possible D gene (6 bases). There are 15 residues in the CDR3. Germline V gene lookup returns CDR1 MNHEY and CDR2 SVGAGI. V was shortened by 6 bases and J by 4 bases, with 13 bases between the two germline ends.

This sequence joins TRBV3-1 (or the pseudogene TRBV3-2) and TRBJ2-7, with 7 bases identical to TRBD1. Trimming at V came to 4 bases and at J to 3 bases, leaving 9 bases not matched to a gene. Germline V gives CDR1 LGHDT, CDR2 YNNKEL (reference sequence). CDR3 length: 15 amino acids. The CDR3 nucleotides are TGTGCCAGCAGCCCCTTGGACAGGAGCCACTACGAGCAGTACTTC. Translating gives CASSPLDRSHYEQYF.

This clone was seen ten or more times. This chain connects TRBV25-1 to TRBJ1-1; D is unresolved. Germline V gene sequence: CDR1 MGHDK, CDR2 SYGVNS. The CDR3 extends over 14 amino acids. Trimming took off 4 bases at V and 1 base at J, with 10 bases between the two ends. The chain's CDR3 is CASSASPGNTEAFF. As DNA, the CDR3 is TGTGCCAGCAGTGCTAGCCCCGGGAACACTGAAGCTTTCTTT.

In this sample, this clone turned up a few times. V usage is TRBV11-1 and J usage is TRBJ2-3, with 10 positions matching TRBD2. The CDR3 is 15 residues long. Germline CDR1 is SGHAT and CDR2 is FQDESV (reference sequence). V lost 6 bases and J lost 1; bases outside the gene matches: 4. This CDR3 reads CASSQGLAGTDTQYF. In nucleotides, the CDR3 is TGTGCCAGCAGTCAAGGACTAGCGGGCACAGATACGCAGTATTTT.

V usage is TRBV7-6 and J usage is TRBJ2-2; maybe TRBD2 (5 bases). The CDR3 has 17 residues. Germline V gives CDR1 SGHVS, CDR2 FNYEAQ. Trimming removed 0 bases from V and 8 bases from J, with 19 bases in between. For the CDR3, the DNA is TGTGCCAGCAGCTTAGCGAGGGCTGGCGACGGGAAGGGGGAGCTGTTTTTT. It codes for CASSLARAGDGKGELFF.

The chain combines TRBV2 with TRBJ2-3; a weak D match, TRBD2 (6 bases). V dropped 2 bases and J dropped 3 bases, with 15 bases sitting between them. Germline assignment: CDR1 SNHLY and CDR2 FYNNEI. The CDR3 sequence is 16 residues long. CDR3 sequence (DNA): TGTGCCAGCAGTGAACGTGTAGGGAGGTTAACAGATACGCAGTATTTT. It is translated as CASSERVGRLTDTQYF.

V usage is TRBV4-3 and J usage is TRBJ1-2, with TRBD1 as a possible D gene (5 bases). V lost 0 bases to trimming and J lost 13 bases, with 12 bases between them. Germline assignment: CDR1 LGHNA and CDR2 YSLEER. This CDR3 is built from 12 residues. CDR3 region: CASSQDKGTRTF. The CDR3 DNA sequence: TGCGCCAGCAGCCAAGATAAGGGGACTCGCACCTTC.

The chain uses TRBV3-1 (or the pseudogene TRBV3-2) and TRBJ1-2, with TRBD1 matching over 7 bases. The length of the CDR3 is 14 residues. The trim removed 4 bases at V and 8 bases at J, leaving 10 bases unmatched. The V gene's germline CDR1 is LGHDT and CDR2 YNNKEL (reference sequence). The DNA of the CDR3 is TGTGCCAGCAGCCGGGTCGACAGGGTCTTCGGCTACACCTTC. This sequence encodes CASSRVDRVFGYTF.

J is TRBJ1-1 and V is TRBV9; TRBD1 is a possible D gene (5 bases). Germline CDR1 and CDR2: SGDLS and YYNGEE. The V gene lost 0 bases and the J gene lost 1 base, with 7 bases spanning the gap. This CDR3 contains 14 residues. The CDR3 spells CASSVGGQNTEAFF. The DNA of the CDR3 is TGTGCCAGCAGCGTAGGGGGCCAGAACACTGAAGCTTTCTTT. Drawing the rest from reference TRBV9 and TRBJ1-1, the complete variable domain is DSGVTQTPKHLITATGQRVTLRCSPRSGDLSVYWYQQSLDQGLQFLIQYYNGEERAKGNILERFSAQQFPDLHSELNLSSLELGDSALYFCASSVGGQNTEAFFGQGTRLTVV.

This clone has just one count. The chain has TRBV7-9 and TRBJ1-1; tentative D call: TRBD1 (6 bases). CDR1 is SEHNR and CDR2 is FQNEAQ in the germline V gene (reference sequence). The length of the CDR3 is 13 residues. Trimming shortened V by 5 bases and J by 4 bases, and 11 bases separated the two germline ends. The CDR3 loop is CASSTTGPTEAFF. CDR3 sequence (DNA): TGTGCCAGCAGCACAACAGGGCCCACTGAAGCTTTCTTT.

Only a few counts were recorded for this clone. This chain connects TRBV6-2 or TRBV6-3 to TRBJ2-5; D gene uncertain. The ends were cut back, 2 bases at V and 5 bases at J, with 9 bases in the middle. The length of the CDR3 is 13 residues. The germline V gene has CDR1 MNHEY and CDR2 SVGEGT. The CDR3 region is CASSYEAVETQYF. CDR3 DNA: TGTGCCAGCAGTTACGAAGCTGTGGAGACCCAGTACTTC.

The V gene is TRBV6-2 or TRBV6-3, the J gene TRBJ1-2; D possibly corresponds to TRBD1 (5 bases). V shed 5 bases and J shed 5 bases, with 6 bases lying between them. This CDR3 is built from 11 residues. CDR1 and CDR2 (germline): MNHEY, SVGEGT. The chain's CDR3 is CASSPGYGYTF. CDR3 bases: TGTGCCAGCAGTCCAGGGTATGGCTACACCTTC.

V and J are TRBV11-2 and TRBJ2-7, with TRBD1 matching 10 bases. The V and J ends lost 5 bases and 3 bases, in that order; junction bases with no gene match: 10. Germline values: CDR1 SGHAT, CDR2 FQNNGV. This CDR3 comprises 16 residues. The CDR3 is CASSDRQGAGGYEQYF. In nucleotides, the CDR3 is TGTGCCAGCAGCGACAGACAGGGGGCGGGAGGCTACGAGCAGTACTTC.

The CDR3 reads CASSPQTGASYEQYF. DNA for the CDR3: TGCGCCAGCAGCCCCCAGACAGGAGCCTCCTACGAGCAGTACTTC. The V and J genes are TRBV4-1 and TRBJ2-7; a possible D gene is TRBD1 (6 bases). V was trimmed by 4 bases and J by 0 bases, leaving 13 bases between them. The CDR3 is 15 residues long. Germline assignment: CDR1 MGHRA and CDR2 YSYEKL.

The V call is TRBV7-2, the J call TRBJ2-3; 11 bases match TRBD2. The junction had 3 bases not matched to a gene; V was cut back by 1 base and J by 3 bases. CDR1 is SGHTA, CDR2 FQGNSA, per germline. The CDR3 sequence is 16 residues long. In nucleotides, the CDR3 is TGTGCCAGCAGCTTAGACCCTAGCGGGGGGACAGATACGCAGTATTTT. Residues: CASSLDPSGGTDTQYF.

The rearrangement uses TRBV30 and TRBJ2-5; 13 bases match TRBD2. CDR3 length equals 17 residues. The trim removed 4 bases at V and 6 bases at J, leaving 14 bases unmatched. Germline V gives CDR1 GTSNPN, CDR2 SVGIG (reference sequence). The CDR3 spells CAWMAPTSGRSWKTQYF. CDR3 DNA: TGTGCCTGGATGGCCCCGACTAGCGGGAGGTCGTGGAAGACCCAGTACTTC.

The chain uses TRBV4-3 and TRBJ1-5, with D possibly being TRBD1 (6 bases). The CDR3 totals 20 residues. Deletions cut 4 bases from V and 2 bases from J, with 27 bases between. CDR1 and CDR2 (germline): LGHNA, YSLEER. CDR3 loop: CASSPVWGQGGDGGNQPQHF. The CDR3 bases are TGCGCCAGCAGCCCTGTGTGGGGGCAAGGGGGTGACGGGGGCAATCAGCCCCAGCATTTT.

The V gene is TRBV7-2, the J gene TRBJ2-1; tentatively, D is TRBD1 (5 bases). V was trimmed by 3 bases and J by 6 bases, leaving 6 bases between them. CDR1 and CDR2 from the germline V gene are SGHTA and FQGNSA. This CDR3 is built from 12 residues. The CDR3 region has the DNA TGTGCCAGCAGCTTTCAGGGCAATGAGCAGTTCTTC. It specifies CASSFQGNEQFF.

The chain uses TRBV24-1 and TRBJ1-2, with D tentatively TRBD1 (6 bases). The CDR3 totals 13 residues. Trimming shortened V by 5 bases and J by 5 bases, and 11 bases separated the two germline ends. Germline CDR1 reads KGHDR; CDR2 reads SFDVKD. The CDR3 sequence is CATSGGPGYGYTF. The CDR3 region has the DNA TGTGCCACCAGTGGGGGGCCCGGGTATGGCTACACCTTC.

V and J are TRBV11-2 and TRBJ1-1, with a weak D call TRBD1 (6 bases). The ends were cut back, 2 bases at V and 7 bases at J, with 8 bases in the middle. Germline V lookup: CDR1 SGHAT, CDR2 FQNNGV. The CDR3 loop spans 12 amino acids. CDR3 sequence: CASSLRTDEAFF. The CDR3 DNA reads as TGTGCCAGCAGCTTACGGACAGATGAAGCTTTCTTT. The complete variable domain, with remaining parts taken from reference TRBV11-2 and TRBJ1-1, reads EAGVAQSPRYKIIEKRQSVAFWCNPISGHATLYWYQQILGQGPKLLIQFQNNGVVDDSQLPKDRFSAERLKGVDSTLKIQPAKLEDSAVYLCASSLRTDEAFFGQGTRLTVV.